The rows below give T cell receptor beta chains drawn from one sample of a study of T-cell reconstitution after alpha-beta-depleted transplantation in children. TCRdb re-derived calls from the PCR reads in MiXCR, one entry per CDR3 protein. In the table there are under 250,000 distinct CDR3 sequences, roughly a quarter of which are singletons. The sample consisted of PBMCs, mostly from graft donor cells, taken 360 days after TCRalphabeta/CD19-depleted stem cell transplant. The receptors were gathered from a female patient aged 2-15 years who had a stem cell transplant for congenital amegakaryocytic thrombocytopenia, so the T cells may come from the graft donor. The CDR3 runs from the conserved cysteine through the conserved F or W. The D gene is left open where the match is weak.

CASSYYPTATDTQYF | . | TRBV6-5
CASAKFSNNSPLHF | . | TRBV6-1
CASAPRVDSNQPQHF | . | TRBV27
CATSDGTRIYEQFF | . | TRBV24-1
CASTPGSNQPQHF | . | TRBV6-2/TRBV6-3
CSAGGIAGVGDEQFF | TRBD2 | TRBV20-1
CSARLQELNTEAFF | . | TRBV20-1
CAISEDRSQETQYF | . | TRBV10-3
CASSLRAGAGTDTQYF | TRBD2 | TRBV27
CASSPTRDINADTQYF | . | TRBV19
CASRSRTSGIGNTGELFF | . | TRBV12-2
CASSLGPMPQETQYF | . | TRBV5-1
CSASSLRHTGELFF | . | TRBV20-1
CASSFDIQETQYF | . | TRBV12-3/TRBV12-4
CASTQGYTDTQYF | . | TRBV12-3/TRBV12-4
CAISESGARLNTEAFF | . | TRBV10-3
CASSQGTVRDTQYF | . | TRBV4-1
CASSQDRLADYNEQFF | TRBD2 | TRBV4-1
CSAGTSGGRETQYF | TRBD2 | TRBV20-1
CASSLGVSGVDTQYF | . | TRBV5-1
CASSTTETQYF | . | TRBV3-1
CAIGAGTGYYEQYF | TRBD1 | TRBV10-3
CSASLFRDYGYTF | . | TRBV20-1
CASSLAGTQHF | . | TRBV12-3/TRBV12-4
CASSQAGLTGELFF | . | TRBV4-1
CASSYRGGGTDTQYF | . | TRBV6-5
CASIRGGGAREQYF | TRBD2 | TRBV28
CASSAQNTGELFF | . | TRBV25-1
CASSWDAGRNTDTQYF | TRBD2 | TRBV5-1
CASSRFAGSDNSPLHF | . | TRBV4-2
CASSSDSPLHF | . | TRBV19
CASSLETGLFNEQFF | TRBD1 | TRBV7-2
CASSKGGEGNQPQHF | . | TRBV6-1
CASSAGRDVTTKQYF | . | TRBV5-1
CASSLGTSGMREQYF | TRBD2 | TRBV7-2
CSARDDPSGLLYNEQFF | TRBD2 | TRBV20-1
CASRGGRGNTEAFF | . | TRBV12-3/TRBV12-4
CARSLRFSAGKGVTDTQYF | . | TRBV27
CASSLVPAETQYF | . | TRBV7-9
CASSFRPGDMNTEAFF | . | TRBV28
CASSFMNTGELFF | . | TRBV5-1
CASSLSGVNTEAFF | . | TRBV11-2
CASSPGTSGGPANTGELFF | TRBD2 | TRBV5-1